Presented here are 27 T cell receptor beta chains from one specimen sequenced in a study of neurological immune-mediated disorders. A single record per CDR3 protein comes from TCRdb applying MiXCR to the 5' RACE reads. The repertoire holds about 21,000 distinct CDR3 sequences, around 7.6% seen once, with roughly 17% in the top ten. Material for sequencing was CD8+ T cells from blood. Receptors originate from a woman in her 30s with HTLV-1-associated myelopathy (HAM/TSP).

The chain recombines TRBV14 with TRBJ2-1; TRBD1 matches 7 bases. The V gene end was trimmed by 5 bases and the J gene end by 8 bases; junction bases not matched to a gene: 12. Germline V gene lookup returns CDR1 SGHDN and CDR2 FVKESK. The CDR3 contains 15 residues. The CDR3 DNA is TGTGCCAGCAGCAAAGCCGGGATAGGGGGCCATGAGCAGTTCTTC. Its translation is CASSKAGIGGHEQFF. The whole variable domain, remainder taken from reference TRBV14 and TRBJ2-1, is EAGVTQFPSHSVIEKGQTVTLRCDPISGHDNLYWYRRVMGKEIKFLLHFVKESKQDESGMPNNRFLAERTGGTYSTLKVQPAELEDSGVYFCASSKAGIGGHEQFFGPGTRLTVL.

This clonotype was seen repeatedly, ten times or more. The chain employs TRBV7-9 and TRBJ2-1, with D unclear. Looked up from germline, CDR1 is SEHNR and CDR2 is FQNEAQ (reference sequence). The CDR3 totals 14 residues. V lost 1 base and J lost 8, with 12 bases in between. CDR3 sequence reads: CASSLVSLVDEQFF. The CDR3 DNA sequence: TGTGCCAGCAGCTTAGTGTCCCTGGTCGATGAGCAGTTCTTC. Full variable domain (missing parts from reference TRBV7-9 and TRBJ2-1): DTGVSQNPRHKITKRGQNVTFRCDPISEHNRLYWYRQTLGQGPEFLTYFQNEAQLEKSRLLSDRFSAERPKGSFSTLEIQRTEQGDSAMYLCASSLVSLVDEQFFGPGTRLTVL.

This clonotype appeared a few times. The rearrangement joins TRBV30 to TRBJ1-1, with unresolved D. V shed 0 bases and J shed 6 bases, with 11 bases lying between them. CDR1 is GTSNPN, CDR2 SVGIG, per germline (reference sequence). The CDR3 contains 13 residues. The CDR3 nucleotides read TGTGCCTGGAGTGTATCCGGTAAGTCTGAAGCTTTCTTT. This sequence encodes CAWSVSGKSEAFF.

In this sample, this clonotype turned up many times. This chain links TRBV7-8 with TRBJ2-3; 9 bases line up with TRBD2. This CDR3 is built from 16 residues. The ends lost 3 bases at V and 2 bases at J; junction bases unmatched: 6. Per the germline V gene, CDR1 is SGHVS and CDR2 is FQNEAQ. CDR3: CASSFGSGGYTDTQYF. The DNA of the CDR3 is TGTGCCAGCAGCTTTGGTAGCGGGGGTTACACAGATACGCAGTATTTT.

This clonotype was seen ten or more times. This rearrangement joins TRBV20-1 to TRBJ2-2; D possibly matches TRBD1 or TRBD2 (5 bases each). V gave up 3 bases and J gave up 6 bases, with 20 bases separating them. The CDR3 runs to 16 residues. CDR1 is DFQATT, CDR2 SNEGSKA, per germline (reference sequence). CDR3 coding DNA: TGCAGTGCTAGTTTTAGGGGACGGAATTTGCCCGGGGAGCTGTTTTTT. It encodes CSASFRGRNLPGELFF.

This clonotype has a count of ten or more. The chain employs TRBV5-1 and TRBJ2-7; 7 bases line up with TRBD1. Germline V lookup: CDR1 SGHRS, CDR2 YFSETQ. The CDR3 runs 16 residues. V shed 0 bases, J shed 2 bases, and the junction held 8 bases outside the gene matches. The DNA of the CDR3 is TGCGCCAGCAGCTTGGAAGGGACAGTACATACCTACGAGCAGTACTTC. It encodes CASSLEGTVHTYEQYF.

By sample fraction, this clonotype is medium-sized. The chain recombines TRBV6-2 or TRBV6-3 with TRBJ2-3; D may be TRBD1 or TRBD2 (5 bases each). With 5 bases removed from V and 2 bases from J, the gap between germline ends came to 11 bases. The CDR3 length is 14 residues. Germline V CDR1 and CDR2: MNHEY, SVGEGT. CDR3 nucleotides: TGTGCCAGCAGTCAACTAGGGGCCACAGATACGCAGTATTTT. Translation gives CASSQLGATDTQYF.

This clonotype was found many times. The chain combines TRBV11-2 with TRBJ2-7; TRBD1 matches at 8 bases. Germline CDR1 SGHAT, CDR2 FQNNGV. The CDR3 runs to 16 residues. Unmatched junction bases numbered 8, after V lost 1 base and J lost 3 bases. The chain's CDR3 is CASSLGWTGSDYEQYF. The CDR3 DNA reads TGTGCCAGCAGCTTAGGGTGGACAGGGTCGGACTACGAGCAGTACTTC.

This clonotype is labeled medium-sized. The chain combines TRBV20-1 with TRBJ2-1; no clear D. The CDR3 is 15 residues long. CDR1 is DFQATT and CDR2 is SNEGSKA in the germline V gene (reference sequence). Trimming cost V 0 bases and J 0 bases, with 9 bases left between them. This chain's CDR3 is CSARDVQSSYNEQFF. In nucleotides, the CDR3 is TGCAGTGCTAGAGATGTTCAGAGCTCCTACAATGAGCAGTTCTTC.

This clonotype was counted ten times or more. The chain has TRBV10-2 and TRBJ2-2; no clear D gene. This CDR3 comprises 13 residues. Germline CDR1 is WSHSY and CDR2 is SAAADI. Deletions cut 2 bases from V and 5 bases from J, with 6 bases between. CDR3 sequence: CASSEPETGELFF. CDR3 sequence (DNA): TGCGCCAGCAGTGAGCCCGAAACCGGGGAGCTGTTTTTT.

The sample holds many counts of this clonotype. This chain connects TRBV30 to TRBJ2-7; 8 nucleotides align to TRBD2. The CDR3 is made up of 14 amino acids. CDR1 and CDR2 from the germline V gene are GTSNPN and SVGIG (reference sequence). V lost 5 bases to trimming and J lost 2 bases; unmatched junction nucleotides: 8. The CDR3 nucleotides are TGTGCCTGGGGCCTGGGGCGGGGGGCCTACGAGCAGTACTTC. Its translation is CAWGLGRGAYEQYF.

On this clonotype itself: One end of the junction does not line up with germline, which may come from a read error. The chain couples TRBV7-9 to TRBJ1-1; D call uncertain. In germline, CDR1 is SEHNR, CDR2 FQNEAQ (reference sequence). The CDR3 is 12 residues long. The CDR3 sequence: CASSHLRPEALF. The CDR3 DNA reads as TGTGCCAGCAGCCACCTTCGCCCTGAAGCTTTATTT.

This clonotype has a count of ten or more. In DNA form, the CDR3 reads TGTGCCAGCAGGCGGCTGCAGGGCATACTAGGCAACGTCCTGACTTTC. It specifies CASRRLQGILGNVLTF. The chain recombines TRBV2 with TRBJ2-6; the D call may be TRBD1 or TRBD2 (5 bases each). Germline CDR1 reads SNHLY; CDR2 reads FYNNEI. V lost 6 bases to trimming and J lost 9 bases, with 21 bases between them. CDR3 length: 16 amino acids.

This clonotype has at least ten counts. V is TRBV29-1 and J is TRBJ1-1, with D tentatively TRBD1 (6 bases). The CDR3 is made up of 13 amino acids. Deletions cut 4 bases from V and 1 base from J, with 10 bases between. Germline CDR1 and CDR2: SQVTM and ANQGSEA. The CDR3 is CSVAGGTNTEAFF. The CDR3 DNA reads as TGCAGCGTTGCGGGGGGCACGAACACTGAAGCTTTCTTT.

This clonotype was counted ten times or more. The chain is built from TRBV5-1 and TRBJ1-1; the D is unclear. The CDR3 length is 14 residues. Trimming stripped 0 bases from V and 3 bases from J, with 9 bases between. The germline gives CDR1 SGHRS, CDR2 YFSETQ. CDR3 sequence (DNA): TGCGCCAGCAGCTTGGCTGGGCGGGACACTGAAGCTTTCTTT. Its translation: CASSLAGRDTEAFF.

There are many counts of this clonotype. This chain joins TRBV12-3 or TRBV12-4 and TRBJ1-1; a possible D gene is TRBD1 (6 bases). This CDR3 has 16 residues. Deletions cut 3 bases from V and 0 bases from J, with 14 bases between. The CDR3 nucleotides read TGTGCCAGCAGTTTGACGGACAGAGGGGTGAACACTGAAGCTTTCTTT. Translated, it gives CASSLTDRGVNTEAFF.

This clonotype occurred many times. The chain is built from TRBV24-1 and TRBJ2-2, with D possibly TRBD1 on 6 matching bases. Trimming removed 4 bases from V and 5 bases from J, with 13 bases in between. Looked up from germline, CDR1 is KGHDR and CDR2 is SFDVKD. The CDR3 has 15 amino acids. The chain's CDR3 is CATSDLGAMTGELFF. CDR3 coding DNA: TGTGCCACCAGTGACTTGGGGGCCATGACCGGGGAGCTGTTTTTT.

Many counts were recorded for this clonotype. The chain has TRBV6-6 and TRBJ2-3; the match to TRBD2 covers 8 bases. V gave up 2 bases and J gave up 5 bases; unmatched junction bases: 6. The germline V gene has CDR1 MNHNY and CDR2 SVGAGI (reference sequence). This CDR3 has 15 residues. CDR3 sequence (DNA): TGTGCCAGCAGTTACCGGGAGGGGGGGCGAGATACGCAGTATTTT. Translation: CASSYREGGRDTQYF.

In its sample, this clonotype was seen many times. In DNA form, the CDR3 reads TGTGCCAGCACCGCGTCGGACAGCGGGGGTAGCTCTGGGGCCAACGTCCTGACTTTC. Encoded protein: CASTASDSGGSSGANVLTF. The rearrangement uses TRBV6-4 and TRBJ2-6, with 8 bases matching TRBD2. V lost 7 bases to trimming and J lost 0 bases; unmatched junction nucleotides: 14. CDR1 is MRHNA, CDR2 SNTAGT, per germline. CDR3 length equals 19 residues.

This clonotype was counted ten times or more. The genes are TRBV7-9 and TRBJ2-1, with 8 bases aligning to TRBD1. The CDR3 extends over 13 amino acids. The J segment lost 6 bases and the V segment lost 5 bases, leaving 3 bases of the junction unmatched. Germline CDR1 and CDR2: SEHNR and FQNEAQ (reference sequence). CDR3 in amino acids: CASSPTGGNEQFF. CDR3 DNA: TGTGCCAGCAGCCCAACAGGGGGCAATGAGCAGTTCTTC.

This clonotype has at least ten counts. This rearrangement joins TRBV7-8 to TRBJ2-1; tentatively, D is TRBD1 or TRBD2 (5 bases each). This CDR3 has 15 amino acids. Trimming took 2 bases from V and 8 from J, leaving 16 bases between them. Germline CDR1 and CDR2: SGHVS and FQNEAQ. CDR3 DNA sequence: TGTGCCAGCAGCTTAATGGGGACCCCGCGCGATGAGCAGTTCTTC. This translates into CASSLMGTPRDEQFF.

This clonotype showed up many times. The genes are TRBV18 and TRBJ1-1; 11 bases agree with TRBD1. V lost 6 bases, J lost 0 bases, and 6 bases stayed unmatched. The germline gives CDR1 KGHSH, CDR2 LQKENI. The length of the CDR3 is 16 residues. Written as DNA, the CDR3 is TGTGCCAGCTCGAGGACAGGGGGCACCATGAACACTGAAGCTTTCTTT. It translates to CASSRTGGTMNTEAFF.

Ten or more counts support this clonotype. The V and J genes are TRBV5-4 and TRBJ1-1; no clear D. The ends were cut back, 4 bases at V and 4 bases at J, with 14 bases in the middle. Per germline, CDR1 SGHNT and CDR2 YYREEE (reference sequence). The CDR3 extends over 14 amino acids. The CDR3, as DNA: TGTGCCAGCAGCGTAGGGCGCAGTCGCACTGAAGCTTTCTTT. It codes for CASSVGRSRTEAFF.

This clonotype is classed as medium-sized. The chain combines TRBV27 with TRBJ1-6, with 7 nucleotides matching TRBD1. The CDR3 extends over 17 amino acids. Trimming cost V 4 bases and J 6 bases; bases outside gene matches: 12. The germline gives CDR1 MNHEY, CDR2 SMNVEV (reference sequence). The CDR3 sequence is CASSSPGETGINSPLHF. CDR3 nucleotide sequence: TGTGCCAGCAGTTCGCCAGGGGAGACAGGGATTAATTCACCCCTCCACTTT.

This clonotype occurred many times. V is TRBV9 and J is TRBJ2-2; 8 positions agree with TRBD2. The J segment lost 4 bases and the V segment lost 2 bases, leaving 4 bases of the junction unmatched. The germline CDR1 and CDR2 sequences are SGDLS and YYNGEE. The CDR3 is 15 amino acids. The CDR3 loop is CASSVRGASTGELFF. As DNA, the CDR3 is TGTGCCAGCAGCGTGCGGGGGGCGAGCACCGGGGAGCTGTTTTTT.

As concerns this clonotype: Since the CDR3 does not end with the conserved phenylalanine or tryptophan, this likely comes from a read error. V gene TRBV5-1 combines with J gene TRBJ2-1; TRBD2 matches at 10 bases. Germline V gene data show CDR1 as SGHRS and CDR2 as YFSETQ. The ends lost 0 bases at V and 10 bases at J; junction bases unmatched: 7. The CDR3 extends over 15 amino acids. The CDR3 DNA reads TGCGCCAGCAGCTTGGTAAGCGGGGGGGCTCAGGAGCAGTTCTGC. Translation: CASSLVSGGAQEQFC.

This clonotype was picked up many times. The chain joins TRBV21-1 to TRBJ1-5; the DNA was not used to check the table's D call, TRBD1. TRBV21-1 is a listed pseudogene. The CDR3 extends over 14 amino acids. The CDR3 spells CASVPGQGNQPQHF. Here the CDR3 DNA reads TGTGCCAGCGTCCCGGGACAGGGTAATCAGCCCCAGCATTTT.